These 19 T cell receptor beta chains originate from one sample sequenced in a study of beta chain features in type 1 diabetes. As every portion of the isolated RNA was reverse transcribed, the sequencing read expressed TCRB transcripts. TCRdb keeps only in-frame clones here, not all; method: immunoSEQ multiplex PCR. Of under 550,000 clones in the sample, around 10% were seen once. Sequences were obtained from naive CD4+ T cells from blood. The receptors originated from a woman younger than 35 in good health.

The rearrangement links TRBV15 to TRBJ2-3, with D possibly being TRBD2 (5 bases). The V gene's germline CDR1 is LNHNV and CDR2 YYDKDF (reference sequence). The CDR3 runs 16 residues. Trimming removed 1 base from V and 2 bases from J, with 13 bases in between. CDR3 coding DNA: TGTGCCACCAGCAGAGCGCGGGTTCCGGACACAGATACGCAGTATTTT. Translating it yields CATSRARVPDTDTQYF.

The CDR3 loop is CASSYSSGRSNSPLHF. The CDR3 DNA reads as TGTGCCAGCAGTTACTCGAGCGGGAGGAGTAATTCACCCCTCCACTTT. This chain uses TRBV6-5 with TRBJ1-6, with no clear D. V lost 0 bases and J 6 bases, leaving 12 bases between the germline ends. Germline assignment: CDR1 MNHEY and CDR2 SVGAGI. The CDR3 has 16 amino acids.

The chain links TRBV25-1 to TRBJ2-5, with 8 bases lining up with TRBD2. V was pared by 6 bases and J by 7 bases, with 4 bases of the junction left unmatched. Germline V gene data show CDR1 as MGHDK and CDR2 as SYGVNS. This CDR3 spans 12 amino acids. The CDR3 DNA reads TGTGCCAGCAGAGCGAGCGGGGGGACCCAGTACTTC. It yields the protein CASRASGGTQYF. The variable domain in full, completed from reference TRBV25-1 and TRBJ2-5, reads EADIYQTPRYLVIGTGKKITLECSQTMGHDKMYWYQQDPGMELHLIHYSYGVNSTEKGDLSSESTVSRIRTEHFPLTLESARPSHTSQYLCASRASGGTQYFGPGTRLLVL.

The rearrangement uses TRBV7-3 and TRBJ2-7; 12 nucleotides align to TRBD2. V lost 4 bases, J lost 7 bases, and 5 bases stayed unmatched. Germline CDR1 SGHTA, CDR2 FQGTGA. This CDR3 has 14 residues. The DNA for the CDR3 is TGTGCCAGCAGCTCTAGCGGGAGGGCCCGAGAGCAGTACTTC. It specifies CASSSSGRAREQYF.

This clone was counted only a few times. This chain links TRBV5-6 with TRBJ2-7; weak D call: TRBD2 (6 bases). CDR1 and CDR2 (germline): SGHDT, YYEEEE. V was trimmed by 4 bases and J by 2 bases, leaving 16 bases between them. This CDR3 is built from 15 residues. The CDR3: CASSQPGLETYEQYF. In nucleotides, the CDR3 is TGTGCCAGCAGCCAACCGGGACTGGAGACCTACGAGCAGTACTTC.

The chain carries TRBV4-2 and TRBJ1-5; D is undetermined. Trimming shortened V by 0 bases and J by 7 bases, and 10 bases separated the two germline ends. This CDR3 contains 14 residues. The germline gives CDR1 LGHNA, CDR2 YNFKEQ. This CDR3 is CASSQDGRGQPQHF. DNA for the CDR3: TGTGCCAGCAGCCAAGACGGAAGAGGACAGCCCCAGCATTTT.

This clone turned up a few times. The chain combines TRBV7-2 with TRBJ1-2; maybe TRBD1 (6 bases). CDR1 is SGHTA, CDR2 FQGNSA, per germline. V lost 5 bases and J lost 7, with 20 bases in between. The length of the CDR3 is 15 residues. The CDR3 here is CASSLELSGAGGYTF. The CDR3 coding sequence is TGTGCCAGCAGCCTAGAACTATCAGGGGCTGGTGGCTACACCTTC.

The chain couples TRBV15 to TRBJ2-3; no firm D call. V lost 3 bases, J lost 0 bases, and 13 bases lay in between. The CDR3 has 16 amino acids. The germline gives CDR1 LNHNV, CDR2 YYDKDF (reference sequence). Written as DNA, the CDR3 is TGTGCCACCAGCAGGGTCCCCACGCCGAGCACAGATACGCAGTATTTT. Amino acid sequence: CATSRVPTPSTDTQYF.

V and J are TRBV27 and TRBJ2-7, with D possibly matching TRBD2 (5 bases). There are 13 residues in the CDR3. Germline V gene sequence: CDR1 MNHEY, CDR2 SMNVEV (reference sequence). V lost 4 bases, J lost 2 bases, and 9 bases lay in between. CDR3 nucleotide sequence: TGTGCCAGCAGTTCCCGGGAAACCTACGAGCAGTACTTC. It encodes CASSSRETYEQYF.

The rearrangement uses TRBV7-3 and TRBJ2-1; D is unclear. This CDR3 is built from 14 residues. V was clipped by 6 bases and J by 0 bases, with 9 bases between them. Germline CDR1 and CDR2: SGHTA and FQGTGA. CDR3: CASRIAGSYNEQFF. CDR3 DNA: TGTGCCAGCAGGATAGCTGGCTCCTACAATGAGCAGTTCTTC.

This clone has more than one count but fewer than ten. The chain recombines TRBV28 with TRBJ2-1; 7 bases are shared with TRBD1. The CDR3 length is 15 residues. Germline-derived CDR1 and CDR2 are MDHEN and SYDVKM. The J segment lost 9 bases and the V segment lost 4 bases, leaving 12 bases of the junction unmatched. The CDR3 protein is CASSSTRDSLREQFF. CDR3 DNA: TGTGCCAGCAGTTCCACCCGGGACAGCCTACGTGAGCAGTTCTTC.

This rearrangement joins TRBV5-6 to TRBJ1-5; D call uncertain. The ends were cut back, 4 bases at V and 0 bases at J, with 5 bases in the middle. The CDR3 spans 13 residues. Germline lookup yields CDR1 SGHDT and CDR2 YYEEEE. This CDR3 is CASSKFSNQPQHF. The CDR3 coding sequence is TGTGCCAGCAGCAAGTTTAGCAATCAGCCCCAGCATTTT.

The chain combines TRBV27 with TRBJ1-2; 7 bases match TRBD1. Per the germline V gene, CDR1 is MNHEY and CDR2 is SMNVEV (reference sequence). This CDR3 spans 14 amino acids. V lost 2 bases, J lost 5 bases, and 5 bases stayed unmatched. The CDR3 nucleotides read TGTGCCAGCAGTTTACGGCGGACAGGATATGGCTACACCTTC. Translated, it gives CASSLRRTGYGYTF.

The chain recombines TRBV19 with TRBJ2-2; D unclear. Germline loops: CDR1 LNHDA, CDR2 SQIVND (reference sequence). The CDR3 is 16 residues long. The germline V and J ends were trimmed by 3 bases and 0 bases, with 11 bases remaining between them. CDR3: CASSIGATPNTGELFF. As DNA, the CDR3 is TGTGCCAGTAGTATCGGAGCGACACCGAACACCGGGGAGCTGTTTTTT.

The chain carries TRBV29-1 and TRBJ2-5; 7 nucleotides match TRBD1. Germline CDR1 and CDR2: SQVTM and ANQGSEA. The CDR3 contains 14 residues. V gave up 2 bases and J gave up 6 bases; unmatched junction bases: 9. The CDR3 DNA follows: TGCAGCGTTGAACCACAGGGGCTCAGTAAGACCCAGTACTTC. Protein sequence: CSVEPQGLSKTQYF. The full variable domain, its missing parts supplied by reference TRBV29-1 and TRBJ2-5, is SAVISQKPSRDICQRGTSLTIQCQVDSQVTMMFWYRQQPGQSLTLIATANQGSEATYESGFVIDKFPISRPNLTFSTLTVSNMSPEDSSIYLCSVEPQGLSKTQYFGPGTRLLVL.

This clone was picked up a small number of times. The chain employs TRBV10-3 and TRBJ1-4, with D hard to call. Germline-derived CDR1 and CDR2 are ENHRY and SYGVKD. CDR3 length equals 12 residues. V was shortened by 10 bases and J by 3 bases, with 9 bases between the two germline ends. CDR3 sequence reads: CATGWANEKLFF. The CDR3 region has the DNA TGTGCCACAGGATGGGCTAATGAAAAACTGTTTTTT.

This clone was counted a few times. This chain connects TRBV2 to TRBJ1-2, with TRBD1 identical over 8 bases. The CDR3 has 13 amino acids. Germline trimming cut 3 bases from V and 7 bases from J; bases unmatched to any gene: 4. The V gene's germline CDR1 is SNHLY and CDR2 FYNNEI. The CDR3 sequence is CASSEDREIGYTF. Written as DNA, the CDR3 is TGTGCCAGCAGTGAGGACAGGGAAATTGGCTACACCTTC.

With regard to this clone: Other DNA variants within this sample encode the same CDR3. The V and J genes are TRBV9 and TRBJ2-5; D is uncertain. The CDR3 spans 13 residues. Germline V CDR1 and CDR2: SGDLS, YYNGEE. Between the trimmed V and J ends, which lost 0 bases and 4 bases, there was a span of 7 bases. Here the CDR3 DNA reads TGTGCCAGCAGCGTAGGTGGTTCAGAGACCCAGTACTTC. This encodes CASSVGGSETQYF.

Remarks on this clone: This sample also contains other DNA sequences that code for the same CDR3. The chain joins TRBV14 to TRBJ2-2; TRBD1 might be the D (5 bases). V dropped 4 bases and J dropped 5 bases, with 8 bases sitting between them. This CDR3 is 13 amino acids long. Germline V lookup: CDR1 SGHDN, CDR2 FVKESK. The CDR3 sequence is CASSPRVTGELFF. In nucleotides, the CDR3 is TGTGCCAGCAGCCCCAGGGTTACCGGGGAGCTGTTTTTT. The entire variable domain, with the rest obtained from reference TRBV14 and TRBJ2-2, is as follows: EAGVTQFPSHSVIEKGQTVTLRCDPISGHDNLYWYRRVMGKEIKFLLHFVKESKQDESGMPNNRFLAERTGGTYSTLKVQPAELEDSGVYFCASSPRVTGELFFGEGSRLTVL.